Below, 30 T cell receptor beta chains from the same sample are listed, as sequenced in a study of patients and donors after allogeneic stem cell transplantation. One entry per CDR3 protein, called by TCRdb with MiXCR from the RT-PCR reads. The profile shows a few thousand distinct CDR3 sequences, 8.2% of them singletons. The sequencing input was blood, either unsorted or a sorted T cell fraction (not recorded which). Source of these receptors: a human donor who was either an allogeneic HSCT recipient or a stem cell or donor lymphocyte infusion donor (not recorded which). It is not recorded whose cells these are; they may come from a transplant donor.

The chain is built from TRBV7-2 and TRBJ1-5, with TRBD1 as a possible D gene (5 bases). The CDR3 contains 15 residues. CDR1 and CDR2 (germline): SGHTA, FQGNSA. Deletions cut 4 bases from V and 3 bases from J, with 13 bases between. CDR3 in amino acids: CASSSGQVLNQPQHF. DNA of the CDR3: TGTGCCAGCAGCTCCGGACAAGTTCTCAATCAGCCCCAGCATTTT.

This clonotype was detected a few times. The J gene is TRBJ1-1, the V gene TRBV10-2, with D possibly being TRBD1 (6 bases). There are 13 residues in the CDR3. V shed 7 bases and J shed 1 base, with 10 bases lying between them. Germline V CDR1 and CDR2: WSHSY, SAAADI. CDR3 coding DNA: TGCGCCAGCACCGAAGGGGGGAACACTGAAGCTTTCTTT. This sequence encodes CASTEGGNTEAFF.

This chain uses TRBV28 with TRBJ2-1; tentative D call: TRBD2 (6 bases). The length of the CDR3 is 12 residues. Germline CDR1 and CDR2: MDHEN and SYDVKM. Trimming took off 6 bases at V and 6 bases at J, with 9 bases between the two ends. The CDR3 DNA sequence: TGTGCCAGCAGCGGGACTTCCAATGAGCAGTTCTTC. Protein sequence: CASSGTSNEQFF.

In its sample, this clonotype is medium-sized. The chain recombines TRBV30 with TRBJ1-1; the D gene is possibly TRBD1 (5 bases). The V end lost 4 bases, the J end lost 4 bases, and 16 bases lay between the germline ends. Germline V gene lookup returns CDR1 GTSNPN and CDR2 SVGIG (reference sequence). The CDR3 runs 14 residues. CDR3 sequence: CAWTFSGLSTEAFF. CDR3 DNA sequence: TGTGCCTGGACCTTCTCAGGGCTCAGCACTGAAGCTTTCTTT.

The table lists this clonotype with a few counts. The rearrangement uses TRBV5-5 and TRBJ2-6; maybe TRBD1 (6 bases). CDR1 and CDR2 (germline): SGHKS, YYEKEE (reference sequence). Trimming removed 3 bases from V and 6 bases from J, with 10 bases in between. The CDR3 length is 14 residues. The CDR3 region is CASSSRTEANVLTF. DNA of the CDR3: TGTGCCAGCAGCTCTCGGACAGAGGCCAACGTCCTGACTTTC.

By share, this clonotype counts as medium-sized. The gene calls are TRBV7-2 and TRBJ2-2, with D hard to call. Germline V gene lookup returns CDR1 SGHTA and CDR2 FQGNSA. The CDR3 runs 13 residues. V lost 5 bases and J lost 4, with 8 bases in between. CDR3 in amino acids: CASSPIFTGELFF. CDR3 coding DNA: TGTGCCAGCAGCCCTATCTTCACCGGGGAGCTGTTTTTT.

This clonotype is labeled medium-sized. The chain is built from TRBV5-1 and TRBJ2-7, with TRBD1 as a possible D gene (6 bases). From germline, CDR1 is SGHRS and CDR2 YFSETQ. Trimming took off 5 bases at V and 4 bases at J, with 10 bases between the two ends. This CDR3 has 12 residues. The CDR3 coding sequence is TGCGCCAGCAGTGCAGGGGTGTACGAGCAGTACTTC. As protein: CASSAGVYEQYF.

This clonotype was detected only a few times. The CDR3 protein is CGGRVDYGYTF. The DNA for the CDR3 is TGCGGGGGGCGTGTCGACTATGGCTACACCTTC. The chain carries TRBV20-1 and TRBJ1-2; D may be TRBD1 (6 bases). The CDR3 has 11 residues. The germline V gene has CDR1 DFQATT and CDR2 SNEGSKA (reference sequence).

The chain combines TRBV19 with TRBJ2-2; unclear D gene. CDR3 length equals 14 residues. CDR1 and CDR2 (germline): LNHDA, SQIVND (reference sequence). V was cut by 6 bases and J by 0 bases, with 8 bases left in between. CDR3 nucleotides: TGTGCCAGTAGGCTCGGTCCGAACACCGGGGAGCTGTTTTTT. As protein: CASRLGPNTGELFF.

By share, this clonotype ranks as medium-sized (0.01 to 0.1%). The DNA for the CDR3 is TGTGCCAGCTCACCACCGGCCAGGACCTACGAGCAGTACTTC. It yields the protein CASSPPARTYEQYF. V is TRBV18 and J is TRBJ2-7; D ambiguous. V was pared by 0 bases and J by 2 bases, with 8 bases between. Germline CDR1 and CDR2: KGHSH and LQKENI. The CDR3 has 14 residues.

This clonotype is termed medium-sized. This chain links TRBV2 with TRBJ2-7, with 9 bases identical to TRBD2. Germline trimming cut 6 bases from V and 5 bases from J; bases unmatched to any gene: 8. The germline CDR1 and CDR2 sequences are SNHLY and FYNNEI. This CDR3 contains 14 residues. The CDR3 nucleotides read TGTGCCAGCAGGCTAGCGGGAACTTCCCACGAGCAGTACTTC. It yields the protein CASRLAGTSHEQYF.

There are a few counts of this clonotype. The gene calls are TRBV3-1 and TRBJ2-7, with D perhaps given as TRBD1 or TRBD2 (5 bases each). The germline CDR1 and CDR2 sequences are LGHDT and YNNKEL (reference sequence). The V and J ends lost 2 bases and 3 bases respectively, with 17 bases between them. The CDR3 is 16 amino acids. CDR3 sequence (DNA): TGTGCCAGCAGCCAATCGAGCCAGGGAGTTCGCTACGAGCAGTACTTC. It encodes CASSQSSQGVRYEQYF.

This chain uses TRBV20-1 with TRBJ2-1, with 9 bases aligning to TRBD2. Germline CDR1 is DFQATT and CDR2 is SNEGSKA (reference sequence). V was pared by 5 bases and J by 6 bases, with 8 bases of the junction left unmatched. CDR3 length equals 14 residues. The CDR3 sequence is CSALGGTSLNEQFF. The CDR3 nucleotides read TGCAGTGCTTTAGGGGGGACTAGCCTCAATGAGCAGTTCTTC.

In this sample, this clonotype is medium-sized. The chain has TRBV6-2 or TRBV6-3 and TRBJ1-1, with D possibly matching TRBD1 (6 bases). V lost 0 bases, J lost 4 bases, and 15 bases lay in between. CDR1 is MNHEY, CDR2 SVGEGT, per germline. The length of the CDR3 is 16 residues. Here the CDR3 DNA reads TGTGCCAGCAGTTACTCCACCGGGACACTCGGCACTGAAGCTTTCTTT. This encodes CASSYSTGTLGTEAFF.

This clonotype has more than one count but fewer than ten. The chain couples TRBV29-1 to TRBJ2-7; D possibly corresponds to TRBD2 (5 bases). Per the germline V gene, CDR1 is SQVTM and CDR2 is ANQGSEA. CDR3 length: 16 amino acids. V was cut by 1 base and J by 5 bases, with 21 bases left in between. CDR3 bases: TGCAGCGTTGAAGTGGGCGGGCACCCCTACCTCCACGAGCAGTACTTC. It codes for CSVEVGGHPYLHEQYF.

The chain couples TRBV5-5 to TRBJ2-3, with D tentatively TRBD2 (6 bases). The V and J ends lost 3 bases and 5 bases respectively, with 16 bases between them. This CDR3 spans 15 amino acids. Germline CDR1 reads SGHKS; CDR2 reads YYEKEE (reference sequence). This chain's CDR3 is CASSYGTQAKDTQYF. For the CDR3, the DNA is TGTGCCAGCAGCTACGGGACTCAGGCAAAAGATACGCAGTATTTT.

This clonotype appeared a few times. The chain carries TRBV9 and TRBJ2-6; D not resolved. This CDR3 has 17 amino acids. Germline values: CDR1 SGDLS, CDR2 YYNGEE. The germline V and J ends were trimmed by 0 bases and 0 bases, with 10 bases remaining between them. The CDR3 DNA reads as TGTGCCAGCAGCGTAGCGGTAGGGCGCTCTGGGGCCAACGTCCTGACTTTC. It is translated as CASSVAVGRSGANVLTF.

This chain joins TRBV12-3 or TRBV12-4 and TRBJ1-2; D is possibly TRBD1 (5 bases). V was cut by 6 bases and J by 8 bases, with 13 bases left in between. The CDR3 contains 12 residues. CDR3 amino acids: CASSLDRTGYTF. Here the CDR3 DNA reads TGTGCCAGCAGCCTAGACAGAACGGGCTACACCTTC.

This clonotype came up a few times. The genes are TRBV20-1 and TRBJ2-1; D is unclear. Germline V lookup: CDR1 DFQATT, CDR2 SNEGSKA (reference sequence). The CDR3 is 10 amino acids. V was trimmed by 6 bases and J by 9 bases, leaving 9 bases between them. The CDR3: CSAVVFEQFF. The CDR3 nucleotides read TGCAGTGCCGTAGTATTTGAGCAGTTCTTC.

The J gene is TRBJ1-1, the V gene TRBV6-1; the D is unclear. Germline lookup yields CDR1 MNHNS and CDR2 SASEGT. The ends were cut back, 8 bases at V and 2 bases at J, with 12 bases in the middle. CDR3 size: 13 residues. DNA of the CDR3: TGTGCCAGCGGCGAAGACAAAAACACTGAAGCTTTCTTT. Its protein product is CASGEDKNTEAFF.

The chain employs TRBV28 and TRBJ1-6; the D is unclear. Trimming took 7 bases from V and 2 from J, leaving 18 bases between them. Germline V gene lookup returns CDR1 MDHEN and CDR2 SYDVKM. The CDR3 is 17 residues long. CDR3 DNA sequence: TGTGCCAGCACCAATCGTCGAGGGTTCACCTATAATTCACCCCTCCACTTT. Amino acid sequence: CASTNRRGFTYNSPLHF. Complete variable domain (other parts from reference TRBV28 and TRBJ1-6): DVKVTQSSRYLVKRTGEKVFLECVQDMDHENMFWYRQDPGLGLRLIYFSYDVKMKEKGDIPEGYSVSREKKERFSLILESASTNQTSMYLCASTNRRGFTYNSPLHFGNGTRLTVT.

This clonotype rates as medium-sized. This sequence joins TRBV2 and TRBJ2-4; 7 bases are shared with TRBD1. Germline CDR1 reads SNHLY; CDR2 reads FYNNEI. V shed 5 bases and J 7 bases; nucleotides not matched to a gene: 8. The CDR3 has 14 residues. The DNA of the CDR3 is TGTGCCAGCAGTACCAAGGGGGCGCGGAACATTCAGTACTTC. It codes for CASSTKGARNIQYF.

This clonotype is categorized as medium-sized (0.01 to 0.1%). The chain combines TRBV20-1 with TRBJ2-7, with 8 bases matching TRBD2. Germline CDR1 reads DFQATT; CDR2 reads SNEGSKA (reference sequence). V was clipped by 6 bases and J by 2 bases; unmatched bases: 9. There are 14 residues in the CDR3. CDR3 nucleotides: TGCAGTGCCTCCTTAGCGGGGCCAACCTACGAGCAGTACTTC. Residues: CSASLAGPTYEQYF.

The chain employs TRBV6-2 or TRBV6-3 and TRBJ2-7, with no clear D. V dropped 5 bases and J dropped 0 bases, with 5 bases sitting between them. Germline V gene lookup returns CDR1 MNHEY and CDR2 SVGEGT. This CDR3 contains 12 residues. This CDR3 is CASSHNSYEQYF. In DNA, the CDR3 is TGTGCCAGCAGTCACAACTCCTACGAGCAGTACTTC.

This clonotype is labeled as medium-sized (0.01 to 0.1%). This sequence joins TRBV20-1 and TRBJ2-7, with TRBD2 identical over 8 bases. V lost 5 bases, J lost 0 bases, and 9 bases stayed unmatched. Germline CDR1 is DFQATT and CDR2 is SNEGSKA (reference sequence). The CDR3 has 15 residues. CDR3: CSAPKLSGSSYEQYF. In DNA, the CDR3 is TGCAGTGCTCCTAAACTAAGCGGGAGCTCCTACGAGCAGTACTTC.

The V call is TRBV20-1, the J call TRBJ2-3; a possible D gene is TRBD1 (5 bases). The V end lost 5 bases, the J end lost 0 bases, and 15 bases lay between the germline ends. The CDR3 is made up of 15 amino acids. Germline V gene sequence: CDR1 DFQATT, CDR2 SNEGSKA (reference sequence). The CDR3 sequence: CSAGRQFISTDTQYF. The CDR3 DNA reads TGCAGTGCTGGACGACAGTTCATCAGCACAGATACGCAGTATTTT.

This chain links TRBV12-3 or TRBV12-4 with TRBJ2-4, with 7 bases matching TRBD1. V shed 6 bases, J shed 6 bases, and the junction held 5 bases outside the gene matches. CDR3 length: 13 residues. This CDR3 reads CASRQGGSNIQYF. CDR3 sequence (DNA): TGTGCCAGCAGACAAGGGGGCTCAAACATTCAGTACTTC.

Sample share makes this clonotype large. The V gene is TRBV30, the J gene TRBJ1-1; TRBD1 is a possible D gene (5 bases). Looked up from germline, CDR1 is GTSNPN and CDR2 is SVGIG (reference sequence). This CDR3 is 15 amino acids long. Trimming left V 5 bases short and J 1 base short, with 17 bases between. The CDR3 loop reads CAWGGTLKRNTEAFF. The CDR3, as DNA: TGTGCCTGGGGTGGGACCTTAAAGAGGAACACTGAAGCTTTCTTT. Drawing the rest from reference TRBV30 and TRBJ1-1, the complete variable domain is SQTIHQWPATLVQPVGSPLSLECTVEGTSNPNLYWYRQAAGRGLQLLFYSVGIGQISSEVPQNLSASRPQDRQFILSSKKLLLSDSGFYLCAWGGTLKRNTEAFFGQGTRLTVV.

This clonotype came up a few times. The J gene is TRBJ2-7, the V gene TRBV5-5; TRBD2 might be the D (7 bases). The V gene's germline CDR1 is SGHKS and CDR2 YYEKEE (reference sequence). The CDR3 consists of 13 residues. V was shortened by 2 bases and J by 6 bases, with 12 bases between the two germline ends. The CDR3 nucleotides are TGTGCCAGCAGCTTAGGGGGGGAGCCCGAGCAGTACTTC. It specifies CASSLGGEPEQYF.

This clonotype was recorded a few times. The chain carries TRBV4-3 and TRBJ2-4; D is unclear. The germline V gene has CDR1 LGHNA and CDR2 YSLEER. This CDR3 has 15 residues. V was pared by 0 bases and J by 8 bases, with 14 bases between. Here the CDR3 DNA reads TGCGCCAGCAGCCAAGACAAAACCTCCTCGGACATTCAGTACTTC. Encoded protein: CASSQDKTSSDIQYF.